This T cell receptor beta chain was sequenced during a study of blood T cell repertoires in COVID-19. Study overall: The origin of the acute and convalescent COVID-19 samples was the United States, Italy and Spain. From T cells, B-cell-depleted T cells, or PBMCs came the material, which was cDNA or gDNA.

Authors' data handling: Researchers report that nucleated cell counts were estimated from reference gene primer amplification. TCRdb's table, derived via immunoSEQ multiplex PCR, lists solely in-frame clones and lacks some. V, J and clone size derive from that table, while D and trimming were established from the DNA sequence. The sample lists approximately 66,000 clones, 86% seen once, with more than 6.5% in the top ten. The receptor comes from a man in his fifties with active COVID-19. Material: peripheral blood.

The CDR3 nucleotides read TGTGCCAGTAGTCCTGGGACAGGGTTATTCGAGCAGTACTTC. The encoded protein is CASSPGTGLFEQYF. V is TRBV19 and J is TRBJ2-7; 9 nucleotides match TRBD1. V trimming: 5 bases; J trimming: 6 bases; junction bases outside the gene matches: 8. The CDR3 is 14 residues long. CDR1 LNHDA and CDR2 SQIVND come from the germline V gene (reference sequence).